The 23 T cell receptor beta chains in this list originate from one sample, sequenced in a study of shared T cell receptors in the human thymus. Generated by immunoSEQ multiplex PCR, the TCRdb table keeps only in-frame clones and is missing some. Seen here are hundreds of thousands of clones, around three quarters observed once, and the top ten hold more than 0.01%. This sample also appeared in a second study, on human thymus T cells.

Sequencing input: thymocytes. The receptors come from a boy younger than two with a congenital heart defect.

The rearrangement joins TRBV4-3 to TRBJ2-7; 10 bases align to TRBD1. CDR3 length equals 15 residues. The J segment lost 3 bases and the V segment lost 1 base, leaving 3 bases of the junction unmatched. Germline CDR1 is LGHNA and CDR2 is YSLEER. This CDR3 is CASSQARTGGYEQYF. The CDR3 DNA reads as TGCGCCAGCAGCCAAGCTCGGACAGGGGGCTACGAGCAGTACTTC.

The chain is built from TRBV15 and TRBJ1-4, with D uncertain. Germline loops: CDR1 LNHNV, CDR2 YYDKDF (reference sequence). CDR3 length: 12 amino acids. V dropped 0 bases and J dropped 8 bases, with 4 bases sitting between them. CDR3 sequence reads: CATSRDQEKLFF. DNA for the CDR3: TGTGCCACCAGCAGAGATCAAGAAAAACTGTTTTTT.

The CDR3 sequence: CASSRQTGPGEQYF. The CDR3 DNA is TGTGCCAGCAGCCGACAGACAGGCCCCGGCGAGCAGTACTTC. The rearrangement joins TRBV13 to TRBJ2-7; tentatively, D is TRBD1 (6 bases). There are 14 residues in the CDR3. V lost 5 bases, J lost 6 bases, and 17 bases lay in between. CDR1 PRHDT and CDR2 FYEKMQ come from the germline V gene (reference sequence).

The chain carries TRBV4-3 and TRBJ2-3, with 9 nucleotides matching TRBD1. Trimming at V came to 2 bases and at J to 0 bases, leaving 6 bases not matched to a gene. Germline V gene data show CDR1 as LGHNA and CDR2 as YSLEER. The CDR3 consists of 17 residues. CDR3 sequence reads: CASSQPAQGASTDTQYF. The CDR3, as DNA: TGCGCCAGCAGCCAACCCGCACAGGGGGCTAGCACAGATACGCAGTATTTT.

There are a few counts of this clone. The chain has TRBV5-1 and TRBJ2-1; tentative D call: TRBD1 (5 bases). This CDR3 has 15 residues. Trimming pared 0 bases from V and 5 bases from J, leaving 12 bases between. Germline values: CDR1 SGHRS, CDR2 YFSETQ. In DNA, the CDR3 is TGCGCCAGCAGCTTGGAGGGGCCCGAAAACAATGAGCAGTTCTTC. It is translated as CASSLEGPENNEQFF.

This chain uses TRBV4-1 with TRBJ1-5; the D gene is possibly TRBD1 (5 bases). V lost 0 bases and J 3 bases, leaving 15 bases between the germline ends. The germline V gene has CDR1 MGHRA and CDR2 YSYEKL. The length of the CDR3 is 17 residues. In DNA, the CDR3 is TGCGCCAGCAGCCAAGATGGGAATGACAGAGACAATCAGCCCCAGCATTTT. This codes for CASSQDGNDRDNQPQHF.

This chain connects TRBV6-1 to TRBJ2-4; no firm D call. The V gene lost 7 bases and the J gene lost 0 bases, with 13 bases spanning the gap. The germline CDR1 and CDR2 sequences are MNHNS and SASEGT. The CDR3 covers 15 residues. The CDR3 DNA follows: TGTGCCAGCATCGGTAGAACCCTAGCCAAAAACATTCAGTACTTC. It is translated as CASIGRTLAKNIQYF.

This clone turned up a few times. This chain connects TRBV6-5 to TRBJ2-5, with 10 positions matching TRBD2. The CDR3 extends over 13 amino acids. Per the germline V gene, CDR1 is MNHEY and CDR2 is SVGAGI. Trimming removed 8 bases from V and 3 bases from J; junction bases left unmatched: 3. The CDR3 nucleotides are TGTGCCAGCGGGACTAGCGCCGAAGAGACCCAGTACTTC. Residues: CASGTSAEETQYF.

V gene TRBV11-1 combines with J gene TRBJ2-7; 11 bases align to TRBD2. The trim removed 5 bases at V and 3 bases at J, leaving 6 bases unmatched. This CDR3 is built from 15 residues. CDR1 is SGHAT, CDR2 FQDESV, per germline (reference sequence). The CDR3 reads CASSPPGTSGYEQYF. In DNA, the CDR3 is TGTGCCAGCAGCCCACCCGGGACTAGCGGCTACGAGCAGTACTTC.

The chain recombines TRBV18 with TRBJ1-1; 10 bases fit TRBD1. There are 15 residues in the CDR3. J lost 0 bases, V lost 8 bases, and 6 bases had no gene match. Germline loops: CDR1 KGHSH, CDR2 LQKENI. CDR3: CASTPTGGLNTEAFF. The CDR3 DNA follows: TGTGCCAGCACCCCGACAGGGGGCTTGAACACTGAAGCTTTCTTT.

The chain is built from TRBV6-6 and TRBJ1-4; 7 nucleotides align to TRBD1. V trimming: 0 bases; J trimming: 8 bases; junction bases outside the gene matches: 3. CDR3 length equals 14 residues. Germline CDR1 MNHNY, CDR2 SVGAGI (reference sequence). CDR3 sequence reads: CASSYSGQAEKLFF. The CDR3 coding sequence is TGTGCCAGCAGTTACTCAGGACAGGCGGAAAAACTGTTTTTT.

The CDR3 sequence: CSAGQGAGGANVLTF. For the CDR3, the DNA is TGCAGCGCGGGACAGGGGGCGGGGGGGGCCAACGTCCTGACTTTC. The chain combines TRBV29-1 with TRBJ2-6; 12 positions match TRBD1. Trimming cost V 7 bases and J 4 bases; bases outside gene matches: 5. Germline values: CDR1 SQVTM, CDR2 ANQGSEA. CDR3 size: 15 residues.

This clone was detected only a few times. The CDR3 region has the DNA TGCGCCAGCAGCCAAGAAGAGGGTGTGGACACCGGGGAGCTGTTTTTT. This encodes CASSQEEGVDTGELFF. The rearrangement joins TRBV4-3 to TRBJ2-2, with a tentative D call TRBD2 (5 bases). The CDR3 spans 16 residues. V lost 0 bases and J lost 3, with 11 bases in between. CDR1 is LGHNA, CDR2 YSLEER, per germline.

The chain carries TRBV28 and TRBJ2-7; no firm D call. CDR1 is MDHEN and CDR2 is SYDVKM in the germline V gene. V gave up 4 bases and J gave up 2 bases, with 9 bases separating them. CDR3 length: 13 residues. In nucleotides, the CDR3 is TGTGCCAGCAGTTGGCCCTTGACCTACGAGCAGTACTTC. This translates into CASSWPLTYEQYF.

This clone was seen a handful of times. The sample carries other DNA sequences with the same CDR3. The chain joins TRBV4-3 to TRBJ2-7; weak D call: TRBD2 (6 bases). The CDR3 length is 15 residues. V lost 1 base and J 0 bases, leaving 10 bases between the germline ends. CDR1 and CDR2 (germline): LGHNA, YSLEER. DNA of the CDR3: TGCGCCAGCAGCCAAGGGCTAGCGAGCTCCTACGAGCAGTACTTC. Its translation is CASSQGLASSYEQYF.

This chain uses TRBV19 with TRBJ1-5; tentatively, D is TRBD1 (5 bases). Per germline, CDR1 LNHDA and CDR2 SQIVND (reference sequence). V was trimmed by 10 bases and J by 7 bases, leaving 17 bases between them. The CDR3 is 13 residues long. CDR3 coding DNA: TGTGCCAAAGTCCCAGCGGGGGGACAGCCCCAGCATTTT. Its protein product is CAKVPAGGQPQHF.

This chain connects TRBV7-9 to TRBJ1-2; perhaps TRBD1 as D (6 bases). V dropped 5 bases and J dropped 4 bases, with 11 bases sitting between them. The CDR3 spans 13 residues. Germline-derived CDR1 and CDR2 are SEHNR and FQNEAQ (reference sequence). CDR3 residues: CASSRQVIYGYTF. CDR3 DNA: TGTGCCAGCAGCCGACAGGTGATCTATGGCTACACCTTC.

The genes are TRBV14 and TRBJ1-2; D possibly corresponds to TRBD1 (6 bases). V lost 0 bases and J 8 bases, leaving 16 bases between the germline ends. This CDR3 has 15 amino acids. Germline assignment: CDR1 SGHDN and CDR2 FVKESK. In nucleotides, the CDR3 is TGTGCCAGCAGCCAAGAAGTCGCAGGGGTGAGCGGCTACACCTTC. Translation gives CASSQEVAGVSGYTF.

The V call is TRBV7-9, the J call TRBJ2-1; 9 nucleotides align to TRBD2. Germline assignment: CDR1 SEHNR and CDR2 FQNEAQ (reference sequence). The CDR3 runs 16 residues. Trimming at V came to 5 bases and at J to 6 bases, leaving 11 bases not matched to a gene. CDR3 sequence (DNA): TGTGCCAGCAGCCCCCTGGGGCGGGAGGGGGGCAATGAGCAGTTCTTC. Protein: CASSPLGREGGNEQFF.

The chain couples TRBV19 to TRBJ2-7; 7 nucleotides match TRBD1. Germline values: CDR1 LNHDA, CDR2 SQIVND (reference sequence). Trimming took 4 bases from V and 0 from J; bases not matched to a gene: 9. The CDR3 length is 16 residues. CDR3 sequence (DNA): TGTGCCAGTAGTAGTACAGGGGACCTCTTCTCCTACGAGCAGTACTTC. The encoded protein is CASSSTGDLFSYEQYF.

The chain has TRBV27 and TRBJ2-2, with a possible D match to TRBD1 (6 bases). Germline loops: CDR1 MNHEY, CDR2 SMNVEV (reference sequence). The CDR3 totals 16 residues. Trimming removed 7 bases from V and 0 bases from J, with 15 bases in between. CDR3 in DNA: TGTGCCAGCACGCCCACCGGGACAACGAACACCGGGGAGCTGTTTTTT. Translated: CASTPTGTTNTGELFF.

The V gene is TRBV5-6, the J gene TRBJ2-1; 8 positions match TRBD2. CDR3 length equals 14 residues. Germline lookup yields CDR1 SGHDT and CDR2 YYEEEE. With 1 base clipped from V and 6 bases from J, the junction kept 3 bases outside the gene matches. CDR3 sequence reads: CASSLSGSGNEQFF. The CDR3 DNA reads TGTGCCAGCAGCTTGAGCGGGAGTGGCAATGAGCAGTTCTTC.

The J gene is TRBJ2-1, the V gene TRBV28, with D possibly being TRBD2 (6 bases). This CDR3 is 12 amino acids long. Germline V gives CDR1 MDHEN, CDR2 SYDVKM. Trimming took off 5 bases at V and 10 bases at J, with 12 bases between the two ends. The CDR3 loop is CASSPLGREQFF. CDR3 nucleotide sequence: TGTGCCAGCAGTCCCCTGGGGAGGGAGCAGTTCTTC.